The 22 T cell receptor beta chains reported below all come from one sample, sequenced in a study of shared T cell receptors in the human thymus. This table comes from immunoSEQ multiplex PCR, and its TCRdb copy is limited to in-frame clones, with some not included. The sample gives about 660,000 clones, more than 75% of which show up once; around 0.0099% is in the top ten. The same sample was also used in a study of human thymus T cells.

Sequenced: thymocytes. Every receptor here comes from a boy less than two years old with a congenital heart defect.

This chain links TRBV10-3 with TRBJ2-7; 7 nucleotides agree with TRBD1. CDR1 is ENHRY, CDR2 SYGVKD, per germline. After removal of 4 bases from V and 1 base from J, the junction contained 4 bases not matched to a gene. CDR3 length: 14 residues. CDR3 nucleotides: TGTGCCATCAGTGGAGAACAGGGGTCCTACGAGCAGTACTTC. Residues: CAISGEQGSYEQYF.

The V and J genes are TRBV6-5 and TRBJ2-7; D might be TRBD1 (6 bases). The germline V and J ends were trimmed by 4 bases and 2 bases, with 12 bases remaining between them. CDR1 is MNHEY, CDR2 SVGAGI, per germline. The CDR3 is made up of 14 amino acids. CDR3 loop: CASSSRTDTYEQYF. Here the CDR3 DNA reads TGTGCCAGCAGTTCGCGGACAGACACCTACGAGCAGTACTTC.

The chain carries TRBV30 and TRBJ2-3, with 11 bases that match TRBD2. CDR1 and CDR2 (germline): GTSNPN, SVGIG (reference sequence). J was trimmed by 6 bases and V by 2 bases; bases with no gene match: 10. The CDR3 spans 16 residues. CDR3 nucleotides: TGTGCCTGGAGTACCCGGGGTAGCGGGAGGGCCGATACGCAGTATTTT. This codes for CAWSTRGSGRADTQYF.

The CDR3 spells CASSFPGAKNIQYF. CDR3 nucleotides: TGTGCCAGCAGCTTTCCGGGGGCCAAAAACATTCAGTACTTC. J is TRBJ2-4 and V is TRBV7-9, with D possibly being TRBD2 (5 bases). The CDR3 runs 14 residues. Germline V gives CDR1 SEHNR, CDR2 FQNEAQ (reference sequence). Trimming stripped 3 bases from V and 1 base from J, with 7 bases between.

This chain uses TRBV7-9 with TRBJ1-5, with 11 bases fitting TRBD1. Germline CDR1 reads SEHNR; CDR2 reads FQNEAQ (reference sequence). Trimming at V came to 2 bases and at J to 6 bases, leaving 3 bases not matched to a gene. There are 15 residues in the CDR3. The CDR3 DNA reads as TGTGCCAGCAGCTTAATGGGACAGGGGGTTCAGCCCCAGCATTTT. Amino acids: CASSLMGQGVQPQHF.

The rearrangement links TRBV11-2 to TRBJ1-1; D not resolved. The CDR3 has 15 amino acids. Trimming shortened V by 0 bases and J by 1 base, and 9 bases separated the two germline ends. CDR1 is SGHAT, CDR2 FQNNGV, per germline. The CDR3 DNA reads TGTGCCAGCAGCTTAGAGTGGCCGAAGAACACTGAAGCTTTCTTT. Its protein is CASSLEWPKNTEAFF.

V usage is TRBV11-3 and J usage is TRBJ2-7; tentative D call: TRBD2 (5 bases). V lost 2 bases to trimming and J lost 5 bases, with 19 bases between them. This CDR3 comprises 16 residues. Germline assignment: CDR1 SGHNT and CDR2 YENEEA. The CDR3 nucleotides read TGTGCCAGCAGCTTAAATTTCCGAAGGAGAGGGAACGAGCAGTACTTC. It is translated as CASSLNFRRRGNEQYF. The entire variable domain, with the rest obtained from reference TRBV11-3 and TRBJ2-7, is as follows: EAGVVQSPRYKIIEKKQPVAFWCNPISGHNTLYWYLQNLGQGPELLIRYENEEAVDDSQLPKDRFSAERLKGVDSTLKIQPAELGDSAVYLCASSLNFRRRGNEQYFGPGTRLTVT.

CDR3: CASSPGGQAEQYF. The CDR3 DNA follows: TGTGCCAGCAGCCCAGGAGGCCAGGCCGAGCAGTACTTC. This chain joins TRBV11-2 and TRBJ2-7, with D tentatively TRBD2 (5 bases). V was pared by 5 bases and J by 6 bases, with 14 bases between. This CDR3 spans 13 amino acids. The germline CDR1 and CDR2 sequences are SGHAT and FQNNGV.

DNA of the CDR3: TGTGCCAGCAGCTTATCCCCGCGAACAGCGGGAAGGTACAATGAGCAGTTCTTC. Encoded protein: CASSLSPRTAGRYNEQFF. The chain couples TRBV11-2 to TRBJ2-1; TRBD2 matches 7 bases. This CDR3 contains 18 residues. CDR1 and CDR2 (germline): SGHAT, FQNNGV. The ends lost 2 bases at V and 4 bases at J; junction bases unmatched: 14.

This chain connects TRBV29-1 to TRBJ2-5; TRBD2 matches 8 bases. The germline CDR1 and CDR2 sequences are SQVTM and ANQGSEA. The V segment lost 3 bases and the J segment 2 bases; nucleotides outside the gene matches: 8. CDR3 length: 15 amino acids. The chain's CDR3 is CSVEVEREWQETQYF. The CDR3 DNA sequence: TGCAGCGTTGAGGTCGAGCGGGAGTGGCAAGAGACCCAGTACTTC. Combining the CDR3 with reference TRBV29-1 and TRBJ2-5 gives the whole variable domain SAVISQKPSRDICQRGTSLTIQCQVDSQVTMMFWYRQQPGQSLTLIATANQGSEATYESGFVIDKFPISRPNLTFSTLTVSNMSPEDSSIYLCSVEVEREWQETQYFGPGTRLLVL.

The rearrangement uses TRBV15 and TRBJ2-7, with a weak D call TRBD1 (7 bases). Germline CDR1 is LNHNV and CDR2 is YYDKDF (reference sequence). The CDR3 totals 18 residues. The V and J ends lost 3 bases and 6 bases respectively, with 27 bases between them. CDR3 region: CATSREGPLDRLRGEQYF. In DNA form, the CDR3 reads TGTGCCACCAGCAGGGAGGGGCCCCTGGACAGGTTGCGTGGCGAGCAGTACTTC. Filled out from reference TRBV15 and TRBJ2-7, the complete variable domain reads DAMVIQNPRYQVTQFGKPVTLSCSQTLNHNVMYWYQQKSSQAPKLLFHYYDKDFNNEADTPDNFQSRRPNTSFCFLDIRSPGLGDTAMYLCATSREGPLDRLRGEQYFGPGTRLTVT.

This chain joins TRBV9 and TRBJ1-1; 7 nucleotides line up with TRBD1. J gave up 1 base and V 0 bases, and 3 bases lay outside the gene matches. The V gene's germline CDR1 is SGDLS and CDR2 YYNGEE. This CDR3 has 15 amino acids. The CDR3 loop is CASSVEGQPNTEAFF. The CDR3 bases are TGTGCCAGCAGCGTAGAGGGACAGCCGAACACTGAAGCTTTCTTT.

V is TRBV4-3 and J is TRBJ2-2; possible D gene TRBD2, 5 bases. Germline V gene data show CDR1 as LGHNA and CDR2 as YSLEER. The CDR3 has 16 amino acids. Trimming left V 0 bases short and J 5 bases short, with 13 bases between. The CDR3: CASSQDRGKGTGELFF. The CDR3 DNA follows: TGCGCCAGCAGCCAAGATCGGGGAAAAGGGACCGGGGAGCTGTTTTTT.

This sequence joins TRBV27 and TRBJ2-7; 11 bases are shared with TRBD1. Unmatched junction bases numbered 3, after V lost 5 bases and J lost 3 bases. The CDR3 is 14 amino acids. Germline CDR1 reads MNHEY; CDR2 reads SMNVEV (reference sequence). Here the CDR3 reads CASSGGTGGYEQYF. The CDR3 nucleotides are TGTGCCAGCAGTGGGGGGACAGGGGGCTACGAGCAGTACTTC.

J is TRBJ2-1 and V is TRBV25-1; 13 bases line up with TRBD2. Germline values: CDR1 MGHDK, CDR2 SYGVNS. J gave up 7 bases and V 4 bases, and 7 bases lay outside the gene matches. The CDR3 is 16 amino acids. Written as DNA, the CDR3 is TGTGCCAGCAGTGGACGGACTAGCGGGAGAATGAATGAGCAGTTCTTC. It is translated as CASSGRTSGRMNEQFF. Using reference TRBV25-1 and TRBJ2-1 for the parts outside the CDR3, the full variable domain is EADIYQTPRYLVIGTGKKITLECSQTMGHDKMYWYQQDPGMELHLIHYSYGVNSTEKGDLSSESTVSRIRTEHFPLTLESARPSHTSQYLCASSGRTSGRMNEQFFGPGTRLTVL.

The chain recombines TRBV5-6 with TRBJ1-1, with 8 nucleotides matching TRBD1. Germline CDR1 SGHDT, CDR2 YYEEEE. This CDR3 contains 18 residues. V was clipped by 1 base and J by 4 bases; unmatched bases: 15. In DNA, the CDR3 is TGTGCCAGCAGCTTGACCCAGAAAATGGACAGGGCAATCACTGAAGCTTTCTTT. Its translation: CASSLTQKMDRAITEAFF.

The chain's CDR3 is CASSLGRDQETQYF. The DNA for the CDR3 is TGTGCCAGCAGCTTAGGGCGGGACCAAGAGACCCAGTACTTC. The chain has TRBV11-3 and TRBJ2-5; possible D gene TRBD2, 5 bases. The CDR3 covers 14 residues. The ends were cut back, 1 base at V and 0 bases at J, with 6 bases in the middle. The germline CDR1 and CDR2 sequences are SGHNT and YENEEA. Looking up the rest from reference TRBV11-3 and TRBJ2-5 gives the full variable domain: EAGVVQSPRYKIIEKKQPVAFWCNPISGHNTLYWYLQNLGQGPELLIRYENEEAVDDSQLPKDRFSAERLKGVDSTLKIQPAELGDSAVYLCASSLGRDQETQYFGPGTRLLVL.

V usage is TRBV4-1 and J usage is TRBJ1-5, with D possibly TRBD1 on 5 matching bases. From germline, CDR1 is MGHRA and CDR2 YSYEKL. V lost 2 bases, J lost 4 bases, and 18 bases lay in between. The CDR3 is 17 residues long. The CDR3 nucleotides read TGCGCCAGCAGCCAAAATCCCGGCGGGGCAGGGAATCAGCCCCAGCATTTT. Encoded protein: CASSQNPGGAGNQPQHF.

The rearrangement uses TRBV11-2 and TRBJ2-7, with D possibly being TRBD2 (6 bases). V was pared by 5 bases and J by 1 base, with 18 bases between. The germline V gene encodes CDR1 SGHAT and CDR2 FQNNGV. The CDR3 is made up of 16 amino acids. The CDR3 here is CASSETGGTASYEQYF. In DNA form, the CDR3 reads TGTGCCAGCAGCGAGACCGGCGGGACGGCTTCCTACGAGCAGTACTTC.

CDR3 in amino acids: CASTSSDRLNEKLFF. The CDR3 DNA reads as TGTGCCAGCACGTCCTCCGACAGGCTAAATGAAAAACTGTTTTTT. This chain connects TRBV28 to TRBJ1-4; perhaps TRBD1 as D (6 bases). Between the trimmed V and J ends, which lost 7 bases and 5 bases, there was a span of 17 bases. Germline loops: CDR1 MDHEN, CDR2 SYDVKM. The CDR3 loop spans 15 amino acids.

The chain employs TRBV2 and TRBJ1-3; D is unclear. Deletions cut 7 bases from V and 0 bases from J, with 10 bases between. CDR3 length equals 14 residues. Per the germline V gene, CDR1 is SNHLY and CDR2 is FYNNEI. CDR3 DNA: TGTGCCAGCACCGAGACACACTCTGGAAACACCATATATTTT. Protein product: CASTETHSGNTIYF.

V is TRBV4-1 and J is TRBJ2-7, with D tentatively TRBD2 (5 bases). Germline CDR1 MGHRA, CDR2 YSYEKL. V lost 6 bases, J lost 4 bases, and 19 bases lay in between. This CDR3 contains 15 residues. The CDR3 region has the DNA TGCGCCAGCAGTCCCAATGCGGGCTTCCTTTACGAGCAGTACTTC. This codes for CASSPNAGFLYEQYF.